This T cell receptor (beta chain) stems from a study of blood T cell repertoires in COVID-19. Study-level information: T cells, B-cell-depleted T cells, or PBMCs provided the cDNA or gDNA that served as material.

Membership in each cohort depended on participant-reported clinical history. Data came from immunoSEQ multiplex PCR; TCRdb stores just in-frame clones and leaves some out. This repertoire shows about 440,000 clones, nearly 90% found once; its top ten account for just under 2%. The V gene's germline CDR1 is MDHEN and CDR2 SYDVKM. Trimming cost V 7 bases and J 3 bases, with 16 bases left between them. The CDR3 has 16 residues. The TCR originated in a woman between 18 and 30 years old with acute COVID-19. The chain has TRBV28 and TRBJ1-6; no clear D. Sequencing was done on a sample of PBMCs or T cells enriched from blood (not recorded which). The CDR3 loop is CASKGEGVSYNSPLHF. The CDR3 coding sequence is TGTGCCAGCAAAGGAGAGGGAGTGAGCTATAATTCACCCCTCCACTTT.